This TCR beta chain comes out of a study of control samples from healthy donors and cancer patients. Clones were sequenced by immunoSEQ multiplex PCR, and TCRdb holds only the in-frame ones, with some missing. The sample includes about 98,000 clones, over 60% of them seen just once. Trimming removed 4 bases at V and 0 bases at J, with 8 bases between. CDR3 length equals 14 residues. Germline CDR1 is SNHLY and CDR2 is FYNNEI. The chain employs TRBV2 and TRBJ2-3; D call uncertain. Sequencing input: blood. The clonotype was recovered from a woman in her thirties in good health. The CDR3: CASSVGTSTDTQYF. CDR3 in DNA: TGTGCCAGCAGTGTCGGCACTAGCACAGATACGCAGTATTTT.